These 10 T cell receptor beta chains were sequenced from one sample in a study of cytomegalovirus exposure and HLA in healthy donors. Profiling relied on immunoSEQ multiplex PCR, and the TCRdb table lists in-frame clones only, not all of them. The data hold hundreds of thousands of clones, with 90% observed a single time. Sequencing used PBMCs. The receptors stem from a woman aged 25 to 39 in good health and CMV-seronegative.

V is TRBV4-3 and J is TRBJ1-5; 7 positions agree with TRBD1. V lost 1 base and J lost 14; bases outside the gene matches: 11. Germline lookup yields CDR1 LGHNA and CDR2 YSLEER. The CDR3 sequence is 14 residues long. CDR3 in DNA: TGCGCCAGCAGCCAAGTTTCGAAACTAGACAGGGAGCATTTT. It translates to CASSQVSKLDREHF.

This sequence joins TRBV5-5 and TRBJ2-7, with a weak D call TRBD1 (5 bases). The CDR3 contains 15 residues. Germline CDR1 reads SGHKS; CDR2 reads YYEKEE (reference sequence). Between the trimmed V and J ends, which lost 2 bases and 0 bases, there was a span of 12 bases. Here the CDR3 reads CASSFQGRSSYEQYF. The CDR3 DNA sequence: TGTGCCAGCAGCTTCCAGGGCCGATCCTCCTACGAGCAGTACTTC.

J is TRBJ2-7 and V is TRBV11-3, with 7 bases identical to TRBD1. CDR1 and CDR2 from the germline V gene are SGHNT and YENEEA. J lost 1 base, V lost 5 bases, and 5 bases had no gene match. The CDR3 is made up of 14 amino acids. CDR3 coding DNA: TGTGCCAGCAGCATACCGGGACAGTCCTACGAGCAGTACTTC. Translated: CASSIPGQSYEQYF.

The genes are TRBV5-1 and TRBJ2-7, with a possible D match to TRBD2 (5 bases). CDR3 length: 14 residues. CDR1 is SGHRS, CDR2 YFSETQ, per germline. The V end was cut by 2 bases, the J end by 2 bases, with 11 bases between. The CDR3, as DNA: TGCGCCAGCAGCTTTGGTTTCGGGGCCTACGAGCAGTACTTC. It specifies CASSFGFGAYEQYF.

This rearrangement joins TRBV7-3 to TRBJ2-3; D possibly corresponds to TRBD2 (6 bases). CDR1 is SGHTA and CDR2 is FQGTGA in the germline V gene. The CDR3 has 14 amino acids. Trimming left V 5 bases short and J 4 bases short, with 13 bases between. The chain's CDR3 is CASSPSVESDTQYF. CDR3 DNA: TGTGCCAGCAGCCCTAGCGTTGAGTCAGATACGCAGTATTTT.

The gene calls are TRBV5-1 and TRBJ1-1; D is possibly TRBD1 (6 bases). This CDR3 has 15 residues. Trimming left V 1 base short and J 1 base short, with 11 bases between. CDR1 and CDR2 from the germline V gene are SGHRS and YFSETQ. The CDR3 bases are TGCGCCAGCAGCTTGAATGGGGGGCCGAACACTGAAGCTTTCTTT. It translates to CASSLNGGPNTEAFF. The whole variable domain, filled in from reference TRBV5-1 and TRBJ1-1, reads KAGVTQTPRYLIKTRGQQVTLSCSPISGHRSVSWYQQTPGQGLQFLFEYFSETQRNKGNFPGRFSGRQFSNSRSEMNVSTLELGDSALYLCASSLNGGPNTEAFFGQGTRLTVV.

The rearrangement joins TRBV5-1 to TRBJ2-3; D ambiguous. V was pared by 4 bases and J by 8 bases, with 14 bases between. Looked up from germline, CDR1 is SGHRS and CDR2 is YFSETQ. The CDR3 is made up of 13 amino acids. CDR3 nucleotide sequence: TGCGCCAGCAGCCGAGAAATAGAAGGTACGCAGTATTTT. Translated: CASSREIEGTQYF.

This sequence joins TRBV28 and TRBJ2-6, with a weak D call TRBD2 (7 bases). This CDR3 is built from 18 residues. V was trimmed by 7 bases and J by 2 bases, leaving 21 bases between them. Looked up from germline, CDR1 is MDHEN and CDR2 is SYDVKM. The CDR3 loop reads CASKVGGRRKTGANVLTF. CDR3 DNA: TGTGCCAGCAAGGTGGGGGGGCGCCGGAAAACTGGGGCCAACGTCCTGACTTTC.

Remarks on this clone: The sample has other DNA sequences that encode this CDR3 too. V and J are TRBV7-3 and TRBJ2-3; TRBD2 matches 11 bases. Trimming cost V 2 bases and J 4 bases; bases outside gene matches: 2. This CDR3 spans 15 amino acids. Germline assignment: CDR1 SGHTA and CDR2 FQGTGA. The chain's CDR3 is CASSLLAGGADTQYF. CDR3 nucleotide sequence: TGTGCCAGCAGCTTACTAGCGGGAGGAGCAGATACGCAGTATTTT.

The chain recombines TRBV6-6 with TRBJ2-1, with 14 bases lining up with TRBD2. Germline V lookup: CDR1 MNHNY, CDR2 SVGAGI (reference sequence). CDR3 length: 15 amino acids. V dropped 6 bases and J dropped 5; count of bases not matched to a gene: 3. This CDR3 reads CASSSGLAGDNEQFF. CDR3 coding DNA: TGTGCCAGCAGCTCGGGACTAGCGGGAGACAATGAGCAGTTCTTC.